The 5 T cell receptor beta chains reported below all come from one sample, sequenced in a study of blood T cell repertoires in COVID-19. Produced via immunoSEQ multiplex PCR; TCRdb's table is partial and in-frame only. The sample has 360,000 or so clones; around 90% are singletons. The sample comprised peripheral blood. Receptors originate from a man aged 18 to 30 with active or convalescent COVID-19.

The chain employs TRBV6-5 and TRBJ2-5; the D is unclear. V lost 5 bases to trimming and J lost 1 base, with 8 bases between them. This CDR3 comprises 13 residues. Germline values: CDR1 MNHEY, CDR2 SVGAGI. In DNA, the CDR3 is TGTGCCAGCAGTACTCCTCTCCAAGAGACCCAGTACTTC. It is translated as CASSTPLQETQYF.

The rearrangement joins TRBV19 to TRBJ1-5, with 7 bases matching TRBD1. With V trimmed by 5 bases and J by 4 bases, 8 bases remained unmatched. Per the germline V gene, CDR1 is LNHDA and CDR2 is SQIVND (reference sequence). This CDR3 has 15 residues. CDR3 in DNA: TGTGCCAGTAGTCCCGGGACAGTCCTGAATCAGCCCCAGCATTTT. Its protein is CASSPGTVLNQPQHF.

The V call is TRBV5-1, the J call TRBJ2-7, with no clear D. Germline loops: CDR1 SGHRS, CDR2 YFSETQ. Trimming left V 0 bases short and J 1 base short, with 5 bases between. The CDR3 has 13 residues. The chain's CDR3 is CASSLVQSYEQYF. CDR3 DNA sequence: TGCGCCAGCAGCTTGGTACAGTCCTACGAGCAGTACTTC.

This clone was counted only a few times. The CDR3 DNA is TGTGCCAGCAGCCAGGATAGACAGGGGGGGAATTCACCCCTCCACTTT. Protein product: CASSQDRQGGNSPLHF. The gene calls are TRBV4-2 and TRBJ1-6, with 9 bases that match TRBD1. V lost 3 bases, J lost 7 bases, and 7 bases stayed unmatched. Germline V gene data show CDR1 as LGHNA and CDR2 as YNFKEQ. The CDR3 extends over 16 amino acids.

This chain joins TRBV5-1 and TRBJ2-7; perhaps TRBD1 as D (6 bases). CDR3 size: 13 residues. V gave up 3 bases and J gave up 3 bases, with 10 bases separating them. Germline assignment: CDR1 SGHRS and CDR2 YFSETQ. The chain's CDR3 is CASSSWTDYEQYF. The CDR3, as DNA: TGCGCCAGCAGCTCATGGACAGACTACGAGCAGTACTTC. Based on the CDR3 plus reference TRBV5-1 and TRBJ2-7, the full variable domain is KAGVTQTPRYLIKTRGQQVTLSCSPISGHRSVSWYQQTPGQGLQFLFEYFSETQRNKGNFPGRFSGRQFSNSRSEMNVSTLELGDSALYLCASSSWTDYEQYFGPGTRLTVT.